This TCR beta chain was recovered during a study of blood T cell repertoires in COVID-19. The CDR3 sequence is 14 residues long. From germline, CDR1 is MNHEY and CDR2 SVGEGT. Between the trimmed V and J ends, which lost 2 bases and 11 bases, there was a span of 18 bases. Here immunoSEQ multiplex PCR was the method, and the copy in TCRdb shows in-frame clones only, minus some. The table has around 67,000 clones, around 88% seen once. This sequence joins TRBV6-2 or TRBV6-3 and TRBJ2-5; D may be TRBD1 (6 bases). The material sequenced was peripheral blood. The TCR comes from a woman aged 80 or over with active or convalescent COVID-19. CDR3 in amino acids: CASSYGGSSYGQYF. In DNA form, the CDR3 reads TGTGCCAGCAGTTACGGGGGCAGCTCCTACGGGCAGTACTTC.